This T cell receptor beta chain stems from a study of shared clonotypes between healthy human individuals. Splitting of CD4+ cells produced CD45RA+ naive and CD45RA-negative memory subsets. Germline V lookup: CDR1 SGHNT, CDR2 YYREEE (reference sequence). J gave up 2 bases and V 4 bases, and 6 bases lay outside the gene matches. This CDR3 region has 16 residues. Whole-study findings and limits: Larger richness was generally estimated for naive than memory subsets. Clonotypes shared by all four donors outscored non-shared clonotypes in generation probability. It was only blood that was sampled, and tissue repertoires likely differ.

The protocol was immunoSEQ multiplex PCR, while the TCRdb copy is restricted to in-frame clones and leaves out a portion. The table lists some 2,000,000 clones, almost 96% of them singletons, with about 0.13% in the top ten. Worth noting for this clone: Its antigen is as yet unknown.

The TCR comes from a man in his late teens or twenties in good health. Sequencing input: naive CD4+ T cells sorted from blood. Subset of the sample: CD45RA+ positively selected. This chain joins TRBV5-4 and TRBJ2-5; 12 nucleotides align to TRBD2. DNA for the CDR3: TGTGCCAGCAGCAGCTACCTAGCGGGAGGGCAAGAGACCCAGTACTTC. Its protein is CASSSYLAGGQETQYF.